The following is a T cell receptor beta chain sequence with its context. Its cognate antigen is unknown. Germline V CDR1 and CDR2: LNHDA, SQIVND (reference sequence). The CDR3 runs to 16 residues. V gave up 4 bases and J gave up 9 bases; unmatched junction bases: 12. These data originate in a study of cytomegalovirus exposure and HLA in healthy donors. Notes on the study in general: The study labeled 164 TCR beta chains cytomegalovirus-associated.

Measured with immunoSEQ multiplex PCR; TCRdb has only the in-frame clones, and not every one. The profile shows approximately 180,000 clones, 86% of them singletons. This chain connects TRBV19 to TRBJ2-1, with 10 bases that match TRBD2. The clonotype was recovered from a young woman in good health and CMV-seronegative. The specimen sequenced was PBMCs. CDR3 coding DNA: TGTGCCAGTAGTAGCCAACCGGGACTAGCGTTCGGTGAGCAGTTCTTC. Translating it yields CASSSQPGLAFGEQFF.